The next 15 T cell receptor beta chains were all read from a single sample in a study of T cell responses to AZD1222 COVID-19 vaccine. Method: immunoSEQ multiplex PCR; TCRdb's copy keeps in-frame clones and lacks some. The repertoire consists of roughly 120,000 clones, with around 85% occurring once and the leading ten covering 3.9%. Sequencing used peripheral blood, obtained on day 0 of MenACWY control vaccination. These receptors all come from an adult in good health.

The chain joins TRBV6-4 to TRBJ2-1, with D possibly called TRBD1 or TRBD2 (5 bases each). Trimming left V 10 bases short and J 6 bases short, with 19 bases between. Germline-derived CDR1 and CDR2 are MRHNA and SNTAGT. There are 14 residues in the CDR3. The CDR3 here is CANLRDGPRNEQFF. Here the CDR3 DNA reads TGTGCCAACCTCCGGGACGGCCCCCGCAATGAGCAGTTCTTC.

The V call is TRBV19, the J call TRBJ2-3, with D perhaps TRBD2 (5 bases). The V and J ends lost 5 bases and 3 bases respectively, with 18 bases between them. CDR1 and CDR2 (germline): LNHDA, SQIVND (reference sequence). The CDR3 sequence is 16 residues long. Here the CDR3 reads CASSPSPGSGTDTQYF. The CDR3, as DNA: TGTGCCAGTAGTCCCTCCCCGGGGAGTGGAACAGATACGCAGTATTTT.

CDR3 nucleotides: TGTGCCAGCAGTTACAGGCGAAACACCGGGGAGCTGTTTTTT. This encodes CASSYRRNTGELFF. The rearrangement uses TRBV6-5 and TRBJ2-2; D remains ambiguous. Trimming cost V 2 bases and J 2 bases, with 6 bases left between them. Germline-derived CDR1 and CDR2 are MNHEY and SVGAGI. This CDR3 contains 14 residues.

In its sample, this clone was seen once. The V and J genes are TRBV24-1 and TRBJ1-3; D is ambiguous. V was trimmed by 3 bases and J by 0 bases, leaving 8 bases between them. Per the germline V gene, CDR1 is KGHDR and CDR2 is SFDVKD. This CDR3 is 15 amino acids long. The CDR3, as DNA: TGTGCCACCAGTGATGGGCCGAGCTCTGGAAACACCATATATTTT. It is translated as CATSDGPSSGNTIYF.

The gene calls are TRBV28 and TRBJ2-3; D not resolved. The CDR3 spans 16 residues. The V end was cut by 0 bases, the J end by 0 bases, with 10 bases between. CDR1 and CDR2 (germline): MDHEN, SYDVKM. The DNA of the CDR3 is TGTGCCAGCAGTTTATGGGGGAAAAGGAGCACAGATACGCAGTATTTT. Its translation is CASSLWGKRSTDTQYF.

This clone was seen a single time. This chain connects TRBV2 to TRBJ1-5, with D possibly being TRBD1 (6 bases). The CDR3 is made up of 15 amino acids. Trimming stripped 6 bases from V and 1 base from J, with 13 bases between. The germline CDR1 and CDR2 sequences are SNHLY and FYNNEI. The CDR3 coding sequence is TGTGCCAGCAGGGGGGCTTTAGGAAGCAATCAGCCCCAGCATTTT. This sequence encodes CASRGALGSNQPQHF.

This CDR3 is CASRPQAVGNTEAFF. The CDR3 region has the DNA TGTGCCAGTAGGCCCCAGGCGGTGGGGAACACTGAAGCTTTCTTT. This chain joins TRBV19 and TRBJ1-1; D gene unclear. V lost 6 bases and J 1 base, leaving 15 bases between the germline ends. Germline CDR1 LNHDA, CDR2 SQIVND (reference sequence). This CDR3 region has 15 residues.

The chain combines TRBV28 with TRBJ1-2, with D unclear. Germline loops: CDR1 MDHEN, CDR2 SYDVKM. V was trimmed by 8 bases and J by 0 bases, leaving 10 bases between them. The CDR3 covers 13 residues. CDR3 nucleotide sequence: TGTGCCAGCTGCGCCCGGGCTAACTATGGCTACACCTTC. This sequence encodes CASCARANYGYTF.

The CDR3 coding sequence is TGTGCCAGCTCTGGGACAGACGGAGGCTACACCTTC. Encoded protein: CASSGTDGGYTF. V gene TRBV28 combines with J gene TRBJ1-2; 7 bases fit TRBD1. The CDR3 has 12 residues. The germline V gene has CDR1 MDHEN and CDR2 SYDVKM. V was clipped by 8 bases and J by 8 bases; unmatched bases: 8.

This sequence joins TRBV20-1 and TRBJ2-6; no clear D. Germline CDR1 reads DFQATT; CDR2 reads SNEGSKA (reference sequence). The CDR3 length is 13 residues. V gave up 3 bases and J gave up 0 bases, with 3 bases separating them. CDR3 region: CSASASGANVLTF. CDR3 sequence (DNA): TGCAGTGCTAGTGCCTCTGGGGCCAACGTCCTGACTTTC.

J is TRBJ2-3 and V is TRBV7-2; TRBD1 matches 9 bases. The CDR3 is 15 amino acids. Germline V gene sequence: CDR1 SGHTA, CDR2 FQGNSA. With V trimmed by 5 bases and J by 6 bases, 9 bases remained unmatched. The CDR3 protein is CASSGRRQGVDTQYF. CDR3 DNA sequence: TGTGCCAGCAGCGGCCGGAGACAGGGGGTCGATACGCAGTATTTT.

This clone was found a few times. The chain links TRBV5-5 to TRBJ2-1; TRBD2 agrees at 12 bases. Trimming took 4 bases from V and 3 from J; bases not matched to a gene: 5. The CDR3 extends over 16 amino acids. Per germline, CDR1 SGHKS and CDR2 YYEKEE (reference sequence). CDR3 in DNA: TGTGCCAGCAGCCGAGGACTAGCGGGGTTCTACAATGAGCAGTTCTTC. It is translated as CASSRGLAGFYNEQFF.

The chain's CDR3 is CASSLAGQPTDTQYF. DNA for the CDR3: TGTGCCAGCAGCTTAGCGGGACAGCCCACAGATACGCAGTATTTT. This sequence joins TRBV7-7 and TRBJ2-3; 7 bases fit TRBD1. Germline-derived CDR1 and CDR2 are SSHAT and FNYEAQ (reference sequence). V lost 0 bases to trimming and J lost 2 bases; unmatched junction nucleotides: 2. The CDR3 has 15 residues. The full variable domain, in which reference TRBV7-7 and TRBJ2-3 provide the parts outside the CDR3, is GAGVSQSPRYKVTKRGQDVTLRCDPISSHATLYWYQQALGQGPEFLTYFNYEAQPDKSGLPSDRFSAERPEGSISTLTIQRTEQRDSAMYRCASSLAGQPTDTQYFGPGTRLTVL.

Remarks on this clone: The sample holds other DNA sequences that translate to the same CDR3. The CDR3 protein is CASSVGGYGYTF. DNA of the CDR3: TGTGCCAGCAGCGTAGGGGGCTATGGCTACACCTTC. The gene calls are TRBV9 and TRBJ1-2; no firm D call. The CDR3 runs 12 residues. CDR1 is SGDLS, CDR2 YYNGEE, per germline. The germline V and J ends were trimmed by 0 bases and 4 bases, with 4 bases remaining between them.

The sample holds a few counts of this clone. V is TRBV5-1 and J is TRBJ1-3; D is possibly TRBD1 (6 bases). Trimming removed 0 bases at V and 1 base at J, with 11 bases between. Germline V CDR1 and CDR2: SGHRS, YFSETQ. This CDR3 region has 16 residues. The CDR3 here is CASSLAPTGSGNTIYF. CDR3 DNA sequence: TGCGCCAGCAGCTTGGCCCCTACAGGGTCTGGAAACACCATATATTTT.